The rows below give T cell receptor beta chains drawn from one sample of a study of regulatory and conventional T cells in RAG deficiency. The assay was immunoSEQ multiplex PCR, and TCRdb's table has in-frame clones only and misses some. The sample consists of about 7,700 clones, 80% to 95% of them appearing once. The same sample was also used in a study of regulatory T cells.

Sequencing was done on a sample of CD127- CD25+ CD4+ Tregs sorted from blood. Receptors were obtained from a human donor in good health. Both conserved end residues are part of each CDR3. D genes are given only for firm matches. Clone size is stated in some rows and not others, as once, few, many or a class when expanded.

d_call j_call v_call clone_size cdr3_length cdr3_aa cdr3_nt
TRBD2 TRBJ2-1 TRBV5-1 - 14 CASSSSGIYNEQFF TGCGCCAGCAGCTCTAGCGGGATATACAATGAGCAGTTCTTC
TRBD2 TRBJ2-3 TRBV7-3 - 14 CASSVTSGTDTQYF TGTGCCAGCAGCGTGACTAGCGGCACAGATACGCAGTATTTT
- TRBJ1-3 TRBV21-1 few 17 CASSKISGGHSGNTIYF TGTGCCAGCAGCAAAATCTCAGGGGGCCACTCTGGAAACACCATATATTTT
TRBD2 TRBJ2-1 TRBV18 - 16 CASSRRGGATYNEQFF TGTGCCAGCTCACGTCGGGGGGGGGCGACATACAATGAGCAGTTCTTC
- TRBJ1-2 TRBV19 - 14 CASRGTGVVYGYTF TGTGCCAGTAGAGGAACGGGGGTTGTCTATGGCTACACCTTC
TRBD1 TRBJ2-3 TRBV7-3 - 15 CASSLGTVSTDTQYF TGTGCCAGCAGCCTCGGGACAGTTAGCACAGATACGCAGTATTTT
TRBD2 TRBJ2-3 TRBV4-2 - 14 CASRGAGGTDTQYF TGTGCCAGCCGCGGGGCGGGAGGCACAGATACGCAGTATTTT
- TRBJ2-5 TRBV7-8 - 16 CASSTPWREYQETQYF TGTGCCAGCAGCACCCCTTGGCGGGAATACCAAGAGACCCAGTACTTC
- TRBJ1-2 TRBV4-1 - 14 CASSLISSSGGYTF TGCGCCAGCAGCCTAATATCGTCGTCGGGGGGCTACACCTTC
- TRBJ1-2 TRBV5-6 once 13 CASSFKDSYGYTF TGTGCCAGCAGCTTTAAGGACAGCTATGGCTACACCTTC
- TRBJ2-1 TRBV5-3 - 14 CARSPEVGYNEQFF TGTGCCAGAAGCCCGGAGGTGGGGTACAATGAGCAGTTCTTC
TRBD1 TRBJ2-7 TRBV7-2 - 13 CASSLDRGREQYF TGTGCCAGCAGCTTAGACAGGGGGCGGGAGCAGTACTTC
- TRBJ1-2 TRBV25-1 - 13 CASSEGQSYGYTF TGTGCCAGCAGTGAAGGACAGAGCTATGGCTACACCTTC
TRBD1 TRBJ2-7 TRBV10-3 - 15 CAIRWGQGARYEQYF TGTGCCATCAGATGGGGACAGGGGGCTAGGTACGAGCAGTACTTC
TRBD1 TRBJ1-1 TRBV4-1 - 17 CASSPPGTGGRNTEAFF TGCGCCAGCAGCCCCCCCGGGACAGGGGGCAGGAACACTGAAGCTTTCTTT
TRBD2 TRBJ2-5 TRBV7-2 few 14 CASRAAPGRETQYF TGTGCCAGCAGAGCGGCTCCCGGGAGGGAGACCCAGTACTTC
- TRBJ2-1 TRBV5-1 - 15 CASSYLRGRPNEQFF TGCGCCAGCAGCTATCTCCGCGGGCGTCCCAATGAGCAGTTCTTC
TRBD2 TRBJ2-7 TRBV7-2 - 17 CASSLVRGTSGYYEQYF TGTGCCAGCAGCTTAGTCCGCGGGACTAGCGGGTACTACGAGCAGTACTTC
- TRBJ1-4 TRBV5-6 - 15 CASSLTVRTNEKLFF TGTGCCAGCAGCTTAACAGTGAGAACTAATGAAAAACTGTTTTTT
- TRBJ2-2 TRBV9 once 13 CASSVSPAGELFF TGTGCCAGCAGCGTGAGCCCCGCCGGGGAGCTGTTTTTT
- TRBJ1-4 TRBV18 - 16 CASSTHRVGTNEKLFF TGTGCCAGCTCAACTCACAGGGTCGGAACTAATGAAAAACTGTTTTTT
- TRBJ2-5 TRBV11-2 - 17 CASSLIVIAGRQETQYF TGTGCCAGCAGCTTAATAGTCATCGCAGGGAGGCAAGAGACCCAGTACTTC
- TRBJ2-5 TRBV21-1 - 18 CASSKATTGSGSPETQYF TGTGCCAGCAGCAAAGCGACGACTGGGAGCGGGAGCCCAGAGACCCAGTACTTC
- TRBJ2-4 TRBV18 - 14 CASSPQGMENIQYF TGTGCCAGCTCACCACAGGGGATGGAAAACATTCAGTACTTC